Below, 29 T cell receptor beta chains from the same sample are listed, as sequenced in a study of technical replicates of blood from a handful of donors. Clones were sequenced by immunoSEQ multiplex PCR, and TCRdb holds only the in-frame ones, with some missing. The table lists around 80,000 clones, roughly 93% of them singletons. The sample consisted of T cells isolated from PBMCs. Receptors originate from a human donor in good health.

The rearrangement links TRBV5-1 to TRBJ2-2, with D unresolved. CDR1 and CDR2 (germline): SGHRS, YFSETQ. Trimming removed 0 bases at V and 9 bases at J, with 12 bases between. This CDR3 has 14 amino acids. The CDR3 spells CASSLEAPGRELFF. The CDR3 nucleotides read TGCGCCAGCAGCTTGGAGGCACCAGGCCGGGAGCTGTTTTTT.

This rearrangement joins TRBV5-6 to TRBJ2-7; no reliable D call. Germline V gene sequence: CDR1 SGHDT, CDR2 YYEEEE. The CDR3 length is 14 residues. Between the trimmed V and J ends, which lost 0 bases and 0 bases, there was a span of 7 bases. The CDR3 protein is CASSLGRYSYEQYF. For the CDR3, the DNA is TGTGCCAGCAGCTTGGGGAGATACTCCTACGAGCAGTACTTC.

The J gene is TRBJ2-4, the V gene TRBV27; 10 nucleotides match TRBD1. J was trimmed by 1 base and V by 6 bases; bases with no gene match: 15. The CDR3 is 19 amino acids. Germline CDR1 reads MNHEY; CDR2 reads SMNVEV (reference sequence). CDR3 protein: CASRGPGQGLKTAKNIQYF. Written as DNA, the CDR3 is TGTGCCAGCAGGGGGCCGGGACAGGGGCTAAAAACTGCCAAAAACATTCAGTACTTC.

The chain uses TRBV28 and TRBJ1-1; D remains ambiguous. V was trimmed by 5 bases and J by 1 base, leaving 8 bases between them. Germline assignment: CDR1 MDHEN and CDR2 SYDVKM. This CDR3 spans 13 amino acids. CDR3 in amino acids: CASSPWPNTEAFF. CDR3 nucleotide sequence: TGTGCCAGCAGTCCCTGGCCGAACACTGAAGCTTTCTTT.

The chain recombines TRBV18 with TRBJ2-3; the match to TRBD2 covers 8 bases. Looked up from germline, CDR1 is KGHSH and CDR2 is LQKENI. V shed 6 bases, J shed 0 bases, and the junction held 11 bases outside the gene matches. The CDR3 runs to 17 residues. In nucleotides, the CDR3 is TGTGCCAGCTCTCTCCTAGCGGGTCGGACTAGCACAGATACGCAGTATTTT. Its protein product is CASSLLAGRTSTDTQYF.

This clone has more than one count but fewer than ten. The chain uses TRBV6-1 and TRBJ1-1; D unclear. The CDR3 totals 13 residues. V dropped 4 bases and J dropped 0 bases, with 6 bases sitting between them. Germline assignment: CDR1 MNHNS and CDR2 SASEGT. In nucleotides, the CDR3 is TGTGCCAGCAGTGTCCAGATGAACACTGAAGCTTTCTTT. Its protein product is CASSVQMNTEAFF.

As DNA, the CDR3 is TGCGCCAGCGGGGACATCGGTGATTACGAGCAGTACTTC. As protein: CASGDIGDYEQYF. This sequence joins TRBV5-1 and TRBJ2-7; D perhaps matches TRBD1 (6 bases). Germline V gene sequence: CDR1 SGHRS, CDR2 YFSETQ. The CDR3 loop spans 13 amino acids. V dropped 7 bases and J dropped 4 bases, with 15 bases sitting between them.

The chain employs TRBV6-5 and TRBJ2-1; 14 positions match TRBD2. CDR1 and CDR2 from the germline V gene are MNHEY and SVGAGI. This CDR3 is 15 amino acids long. V shed 6 bases, J shed 10 bases, and the junction held 8 bases outside the gene matches. CDR3 bases: TGTGCCAGCAGCACGCCGGGACTAGCGGGAGCAGAGCAGTTCTTC. The encoded protein is CASSTPGLAGAEQFF.

V gene TRBV5-4 combines with J gene TRBJ2-3; 8 nucleotides match TRBD2. With 4 bases clipped from V and 3 bases from J, the junction kept 13 bases outside the gene matches. CDR3 length: 17 amino acids. In germline, CDR1 is SGHNT, CDR2 YYREEE (reference sequence). This CDR3 reads CASSIGAGEVVTDTQYF. Written as DNA, the CDR3 is TGTGCCAGCAGCATAGGAGCGGGGGAGGTAGTTACAGATACGCAGTATTTT.

This chain connects TRBV5-8 to TRBJ2-7; 15 bases fit TRBD2. The germline gives CDR1 SGHTS, CDR2 YDEGEE. J lost 9 bases, V lost 4 bases, and 8 bases had no gene match. The CDR3 spans 15 residues. CDR3 protein: CASSHGLAGGLLQYF. CDR3 DNA sequence: TGTGCCAGCAGCCACGGACTAGCGGGAGGGTTGTTGCAGTACTTC.

V is TRBV29-1 and J is TRBJ1-3; D perhaps matches TRBD1 (6 bases). The CDR3 is 15 amino acids. Trimming pared 3 bases from V and 1 base from J, leaving 13 bases between. The germline CDR1 and CDR2 sequences are SQVTM and ANQGSEA. The CDR3 DNA reads TGCAGCGTTGACAGGGGCGAGGGTTCTGGAAACACCATATATTTT. Protein: CSVDRGEGSGNTIYF.

The V and J genes are TRBV30 and TRBJ1-2; D call uncertain. The CDR3 extends over 15 amino acids. With 4 bases removed from V and 0 bases from J, the gap between germline ends came to 15 bases. Germline assignment: CDR1 GTSNPN and CDR2 SVGIG (reference sequence). CDR3 bases: TGTGCCTGGACCGCTAGGATATTCCCTAACTATGGCTACACCTTC. Translation gives CAWTARIFPNYGYTF.

The V gene is TRBV4-2, the J gene TRBJ2-2; possible D gene TRBD1, 5 bases. Trimming took off 3 bases at V and 4 bases at J, with 9 bases between the two ends. CDR1 and CDR2 (germline): LGHNA, YNFKEQ. The length of the CDR3 is 14 residues. The CDR3, as DNA: TGTGCCAGCAGCCATGACAGAGTCACCGGGGAGCTGTTTTTT. Translating it yields CASSHDRVTGELFF.

The V gene is TRBV9, the J gene TRBJ1-1, with D unclear. CDR3 length equals 15 residues. CDR1 SGDLS and CDR2 YYNGEE come from the germline V gene. Trimming removed 3 bases from V and 1 base from J, with 13 bases in between. The CDR3 loop reads CASSAGIAGNTEAFF. CDR3 bases: TGTGCCAGCAGCGCCGGGATCGCGGGGAACACTGAAGCTTTCTTT.

The chain joins TRBV6-1 to TRBJ1-4; 7 bases align to TRBD1. CDR1 is MNHNS and CDR2 is SASEGT in the germline V gene. The ends lost 6 bases at V and 6 bases at J; junction bases unmatched: 10. The CDR3 length is 15 residues. The CDR3 here is CASREQGNYHEKLFF. CDR3 nucleotide sequence: TGTGCCAGCAGGGAACAGGGGAATTACCATGAAAAACTGTTTTTT.

For this clone: The junction departs from the called germline gene at one end, perhaps through a read error. V usage is TRBV29-1 and J usage is TRBJ2-7, with D perhaps matching TRBD2 (6 bases). This CDR3 is built from 11 residues. Germline CDR1 SQVTM, CDR2 ANQGSEA. Here the CDR3 reads CSARDSHEQYF. The DNA of the CDR3 is TGCAGCGCGCGGGACTCCCACGAGCAGTACTTC.

CDR3 in amino acids: CASSLPGGFETQYF. The DNA of the CDR3 is TGCGCCAGCAGCTTGCCAGGGGGCTTCGAGACCCAGTACTTC. V and J are TRBV5-1 and TRBJ2-5; 8 positions match TRBD1. This CDR3 has 14 amino acids. In germline, CDR1 is SGHRS, CDR2 YFSETQ. Trimming at V came to 1 base and at J to 5 bases, leaving 4 bases not matched to a gene.

This chain links TRBV7-2 with TRBJ1-5; D unresolved. The CDR3 has 15 residues. Germline CDR1 reads SGHTA; CDR2 reads FQGNSA. V lost 5 bases, J lost 0 bases, and 11 bases lay in between. The CDR3 DNA reads TGTGCCAGCAGCCCCAGCAGGTTTAGCAATCAGCCCCAGCATTTT. It specifies CASSPSRFSNQPQHF. The variable domain in full, with the rest retrieved from reference TRBV7-2 and TRBJ1-5, is GAGVSQSPSNKVTEKGKDVELRCDPISGHTALYWYRQSLGQGLEFLIYFQGNSAPDKSGLPSDRFSAERTGGSVSTLTIQRTQQEDSAVYLCASSPSRFSNQPQHFGDGTRLSIL.

This chain links TRBV5-1 with TRBJ2-2, with D perhaps TRBD2 (5 bases). This CDR3 has 15 residues. Germline lookup yields CDR1 SGHRS and CDR2 YFSETQ. V was pared by 1 base and J by 2 bases, with 9 bases between. CDR3 loop: CASSLYGENTGELFF. The CDR3 DNA sequence: TGCGCCAGCAGCTTGTACGGGGAAAACACCGGGGAGCTGTTTTTT.

V and J are TRBV7-3 and TRBJ2-3; 13 nucleotides match TRBD2. The CDR3 is made up of 16 amino acids. V was clipped by 4 bases and J by 6 bases; unmatched bases: 7. Germline lookup yields CDR1 SGHTA and CDR2 FQGTGA. For the CDR3, the DNA is TGTGCCAGCAGCTCCGGACTAGCGGGGGATTCGGATACGCAGTATTTT. Its protein is CASSSGLAGDSDTQYF.

This chain connects TRBV4-2 to TRBJ2-7; 8 positions match TRBD2. Trimming removed 0 bases from V and 4 bases from J; junction bases left unmatched: 5. This CDR3 region has 15 residues. CDR1 LGHNA and CDR2 YNFKEQ come from the germline V gene. The DNA for the CDR3 is TGTGCCAGCAGCCAAGAGGGGGGCGGGAGGTACGAGCAGTACTTC. Protein sequence: CASSQEGGGRYEQYF.

The chain combines TRBV2 with TRBJ1-3, with D hard to call. Per the germline V gene, CDR1 is SNHLY and CDR2 is FYNNEI. The CDR3 length is 13 residues. Trimming pared 7 bases from V and 2 bases from J, leaving 9 bases between. CDR3 in DNA: TGTGCCAGCATTTACAGAGCTGGAAACACCATATATTTT. It translates to CASIYRAGNTIYF.

This clone was counted once. The rearrangement joins TRBV29-1 to TRBJ2-1; 9 bases agree with TRBD1. The CDR3 sequence is 13 residues long. The V gene end was trimmed by 5 bases and the J gene end by 3 bases; junction bases not matched to a gene: 2. Germline CDR1 reads SQVTM; CDR2 reads ANQGSEA. CDR3 residues: CSVSGQGYNEQFF. The CDR3 DNA follows: TGCAGCGTTTCGGGACAGGGCTACAATGAGCAGTTCTTC.

This sequence joins TRBV5-1 and TRBJ2-5; 9 nucleotides match TRBD2. Per germline, CDR1 SGHRS and CDR2 YFSETQ. The length of the CDR3 is 15 residues. J lost 1 base, V lost 4 bases, and 5 bases had no gene match. The CDR3 sequence: CASSPWTSAQETQYF. CDR3 DNA sequence: TGCGCCAGCAGCCCTTGGACTAGCGCCCAAGAGACCCAGTACTTC.

This chain connects TRBV7-7 to TRBJ2-5, with 8 bases that match TRBD1. CDR1 and CDR2 from the germline V gene are SSHAT and FNYEAQ (reference sequence). CDR3 size: 15 residues. Losses at the gene ends were 1 base for V and 4 bases for J; bases not matched to a gene: 5. The CDR3, as DNA: TGTGCCAGCAGCTTAGGACAGGGGAGTGGAGAGACCCAGTACTTC. Translating gives CASSLGQGSGETQYF.

The V and J genes are TRBV27 and TRBJ1-4; a possible D gene is TRBD1 (5 bases). This CDR3 is built from 11 residues. The germline V gene has CDR1 MNHEY and CDR2 SMNVEV (reference sequence). The germline V and J ends were trimmed by 3 bases and 13 bases, with 9 bases remaining between them. The CDR3 spells CASSFQGLLFF. The CDR3 nucleotides are TGTGCCAGCAGTTTTCAGGGACTACTGTTTTTT.

This clone occurred once. The chain employs TRBV4-1 and TRBJ1-1, with 8 bases identical to TRBD1. Germline V CDR1 and CDR2: MGHRA, YSYEKL. J was trimmed by 7 bases and V by 6 bases; bases with no gene match: 7. This CDR3 spans 13 amino acids. Here the CDR3 DNA reads TGCGCCAGCAGTCCGACAGGGGCAAGTGAAGCTTTCTTT. This sequence encodes CASSPTGASEAFF.

The rearrangement uses TRBV27 and TRBJ2-1; the D gene is possibly TRBD1 (5 bases). Deletions cut 4 bases from V and 0 bases from J, with 13 bases between. Germline V gene lookup returns CDR1 MNHEY and CDR2 SMNVEV (reference sequence). This CDR3 has 16 residues. The CDR3 region has the DNA TGTGCCAGCAGTTCTTTGTGGGGCAGCTCCTACAATGAGCAGTTCTTC. It translates to CASSSLWGSSYNEQFF.

J is TRBJ1-1 and V is TRBV28, with 10 bases fitting TRBD1. The CDR3 runs 14 residues. J lost 4 bases, V lost 6 bases, and 5 bases had no gene match. In germline, CDR1 is MDHEN, CDR2 SYDVKM. The CDR3 sequence is CASRGQGSITEAFF. CDR3 nucleotides: TGTGCCAGCAGGGGACAGGGGTCAATCACTGAAGCTTTCTTT.